This T cell receptor (beta chain) was sequenced for a study of blood T cell repertoires in COVID-19 (dated by TCRdb to the early 2020s). Notes on the research overall: Collaborator samples came from the United States, Italy and Spain and covered acute and convalescent phases of COVID-19. The material from the prospective study consisted of cDNA or gDNA derived from T cells, B-cell-depleted T cells, or PBMCs. The dataset comprised deeply sampled blood TCRbeta repertoires from subjects exposed to, actively infected with, or recovered from COVID-19. A freely available public database, intended as a resource for researchers studying the immune response to SARS-CoV-2, is where the repertoires were released. Samples came from the ongoing ImmuneRACE study (first 160 participants) plus 1,254 subjects from 6 global collaborators. A de-identified subject ID, COVID-19 status, age in years and sex were almost always included in the sample metadata. HLA class I and class II types, where available, came from metadata supplied by the sample provider rather than from assay-based typing. Study-level results and caveats: Clinical and demographic metadata were provided uncurated, with the amount varying by source and participant.

TCRbeta CDR3 regions were amplified from genomic DNA using the immunoSEQ Assay, a bias-controlled multiplex PCR. From the authors' description of their analysis: Within the assay, amplification of reference gene primers was used to estimate how many nucleated cells each sample contained. To quantify the absolute abundance of each unique TCRbeta CDR3 rearrangement, sequence reads were collapsed and filtered. Productive Simpson clonality was computed per sample as the square root of Simpson's diversity index over productive rearrangements. The table comes from immuneACCESS by way of TCRdb, which keeps in-frame sequences with V and J called. Part of the clones is missing from these tables; in studies checked, under half for an unresolved V gene and the rest for unknown reasons. Clonal size and the V and J genes are those of that table, whereas D and trimming came from the DNA. The sample profile shows hundreds of thousands of clones; just under 90% of them were found once. The ten largest clones represent more than 0.25% of the sample.

Between the V and J ends, shortened by 1 base and 3 bases respectively, the junction contains 11 bases. The germline V gene yields SNHLY for CDR1 and FYNNEI for CDR2. From the cysteine through the phenylalanine, the CDR3 covers 15 amino acids. Just CDR3 DNA is preserved here, 45 bases in frame from base 1. Whole blood was collected in K2EDTA tubes by collaborating institutions according to the institutions' own protocols. For TCRbeta analysis, collaborator samples were shipped as frozen whole blood, as isolated PBMCs, or as DNA extracted from either sample type. In the case of this clone: Its antigen target is currently unknown. It has no much larger one-base neighbor in the sample; base qualities were not kept.

This receptor was identified in a woman under 30 with acute or convalescent COVID-19. The sequence joins TRBV2 to TRBJ2-3; the D region possibly corresponds to TRBD2 (5 bases align). Sequencing was carried out using peripheral blood. The encoded CDR3 is CASSEGVTKTDTQYF. DNA sequence: TGTGCCAGCAGTGAAGGGGTGACTAAAACAGATACGCAGTATTTT.